Listed here is a single TCR beta chain. Its antigen remains unknown. One end of the junction fails to match germline, which may point to a read error. The entry originates in a study of T-cell reconstitution after alpha-beta-depleted transplantation in children. It was with unique molecular identifiers that the TCRbeta library was prepared. TCRdb reprocessed the PCR reads with MiXCR, giving one entry per CDR3 protein. In the table there are roughly 350,000 distinct CDR3 sequences, about 16% of which are singletons. Germline CDR1 reads SGHVS; CDR2 reads FNYEAQ. There are 15 residues in the CDR3. Study-wide findings and caveats: T-cell numbers and diversity one year post-transplant derived largely from freshly generated T cells. Day-60 TCRbeta diversity that was high in some patients was derived from surviving recipient T cells and thymic progenitors.

V and J are TRBV7-6 and TRBJ2-1; TRBD2 aligns across 7 bases. The TCR comes from a male patient between 2 and 15 years old who had a stem cell transplant for acute lymphoblastic leukemia, so the T cells may come from the graft donor. This sample comprised PBMCs, mostly from graft donor cells, obtained 360 days after TCRalphabeta/CD19-depleted stem cell transplant. DNA for the CDR3: TGTGCCAGCAGCTTAGACGGGAGGTCCTACAATAAGCAGTTCTTC. This codes for CASSLDGRSYNKQFF.